A selection of T cell receptor beta chains follows, all from one sample in a study of identical twins. TCRdb ran MiXCR on the 5' RACE reads and lists one entry per CDR3 protein. The data show 420,000 or so distinct CDR3 sequences, with about 18% seen just once and 12% held by the top ten. Sequences were obtained from naive T cells sorted from blood. The receptors here all came from a man aged 50-59 years in good health. CDR3s include the opening cysteine and the closing phenylalanine or tryptophan. D genes are given only for firm matches. The size field is filled for only some rows; it gives once, few, many or a size class.

D,J,V,size,DNA,CDR3
.,TRBJ2-7,TRBV7-2,.,TGTGCCAGCAGCACAGTCCAGGGGGGCGAGCAGTACTTC,CASSTVQGGEQYF
TRBD2,TRBJ2-1,TRBV20-1,many,TGCAGTGCTAGAGCCCAGCGGGAGTCGTACAATGAGCAGTTCTTC,CSARAQRESYNEQFF
TRBD2,TRBJ2-7,TRBV5-1,many,TGCGCCAGCAGCTTGGGGGGACTAGCGGGAGCCTACGAGCAGTACTTC,CASSLGGLAGAYEQYF
.,TRBJ1-5,TRBV20-1,.,TGCAGTGCTAGAGATAGCGGGACGAGCAATCAGCCCCAGCATTTT,CSARDSGTSNQPQHF
.,TRBJ2-7,TRBV13,.,TGTGCCAGCAGCTTTAGAAGGGTGAGCTCCTACGAGCAGTACTTC,CASSFRRVSSYEQYF
.,TRBJ2-7,TRBV27,few,TGTGCCAGCGGATTGACAGGTTCTCCGTACTACGAGCAGTACTTC,CASGLTGSPYYEQYF
TRBD1,TRBJ2-1,TRBV12-3/TRBV12-4,many,TGTGCCAGCAGTTTCTTGGGGACAGGGGCGCCTGAGCAGTTCTTC,CASSFLGTGAPEQFF
.,TRBJ2-5,TRBV10-1,.,TGCGCCAGCAGTGAGTTTTTCGTAATTAGGGTCGAGAAGACCCAGTACTTC,CASSEFFVIRVEKTQYF
TRBD2,TRBJ2-5,TRBV2,.,TGTGCCAGCAGTGACCGACTAGCGACGGAGACCCAGTACTTC,CASSDRLATETQYF
.,TRBJ1-2,TRBV5-1,few,TGCGCCAGCAGCTTTAGTCTCGACGGCTACACCTTC,CASSFSLDGYTF
.,TRBJ2-1,TRBV7-3,.,TGTGCCAGCAGCCCCGACAGGATGGATGAGCAGTTCTTC,CASSPDRMDEQFF
.,TRBJ1-5,TRBV20-1,many,TGCAGTGCTAGAGGGGCAGGCTCGGAATTGCCCCAGCATTTT,CSARGAGSELPQHF
TRBD1,TRBJ2-2,TRBV20-1,.,TGCAGTGCTAGCAGGGGGCGAATGACTGGGGAGCTGTTTTTT,CSASRGRMTGELFF
.,TRBJ2-3,TRBV24-1,many,TGTGCCACCAGTGATTTGGCGGGGACCAGCACAGATACGCAGTATTTT,CATSDLAGTSTDTQYF
.,TRBJ2-1,TRBV12-3/TRBV12-4,many,TGTGCCAGCAGTTTAGGGGTGTCGGGTCTAAGGTGGAATGAGCAGTTCTTC,CASSLGVSGLRWNEQFF
.,TRBJ1-1,TRBV3-1,.,TGTGCCAGCAGCCAACTGGGGGGGAACACTGAAGCTTTCTTT,CASSQLGGNTEAFF